The 20 T cell receptor beta chains given below trace back to one sample, sequenced in a study of response to subunit inactivated influenza vaccine. TCRdb redid the calling of the RT-PCR reads with MiXCR, one entry per CDR3 protein. This table holds approximately 500,000 distinct CDR3 sequences, 10% to 15% found once. The specimen comprised PBMCs from blood, sampled more than 35 days after vaccination. These receptor sequences come from a man aged 50-60 years who received an inactivated influenza vaccine.

This clonotype was seen many times. The chain links TRBV12-3 or TRBV12-4 to TRBJ2-7; D unresolved. V lost 7 bases to trimming and J lost 2 bases, with 12 bases between them. CDR3 size: 13 residues. The CDR3 is CASTPGRTYEQYF. The CDR3 DNA is TGTGCCAGCACCCCCGGACGGACCTACGAGCAGTACTTC.

This clonotype was seen more than once but under ten times. The chain joins TRBV7-9 to TRBJ2-2; the D gene is possibly TRBD1 (5 bases). Germline CDR1 is SEHNR and CDR2 is FQNEAQ (reference sequence). The V and J ends lost 10 bases and 4 bases respectively, with 19 bases between them. The CDR3 is 15 amino acids. The CDR3: CAIFVSQGATGELFF. DNA for the CDR3: TGTGCCATTTTCGTTTCTCAAGGGGCCACCGGGGAGCTGTTTTTT.

V is TRBV2 and J is TRBJ2-3; TRBD1 aligns across 7 bases. CDR1 is SNHLY and CDR2 is FYNNEI in the germline V gene. Trimming removed 6 bases from V and 3 bases from J; junction bases left unmatched: 9. The CDR3 sequence is 15 residues long. CDR3 DNA: TGTGCCAGCAGCCCCAGGGGGATAGGAACAGATACGCAGTATTTT. Residues: CASSPRGIGTDTQYF.

This clonotype was seen repeatedly, ten times or more. This sequence joins TRBV28 and TRBJ1-3; D is possibly TRBD1 (6 bases). From germline, CDR1 is MDHEN and CDR2 SYDVKM. V was pared by 7 bases and J by 6 bases, with 16 bases between. The CDR3 totals 14 residues. The CDR3 loop is CASKTRQALNTIYF. In DNA form, the CDR3 reads TGTGCCAGCAAAACCCGACAGGCTCTAAACACCATATATTTT.

This clonotype was found a few times. J is TRBJ2-7 and V is TRBV6-5, with D hard to call. Germline V gene data show CDR1 as MNHEY and CDR2 as SVGAGI. V dropped 4 bases and J dropped 7 bases, with 17 bases sitting between them. The CDR3 has 14 residues. The DNA for the CDR3 is TGTGCCAGCAGTTTCCGTCAATCGAACGGGGAGCAGTACTTC. This translates into CASSFRQSNGEQYF.

The CDR3 spells CSARDSGRKNTGELFF. CDR3 nucleotide sequence: TGCAGTGCTAGAGATAGCGGGAGAAAAAACACCGGGGAGCTGTTTTTT. The rearrangement joins TRBV20-1 to TRBJ2-2; 9 bases match TRBD2. Germline V CDR1 and CDR2: DFQATT, SNEGSKA (reference sequence). CDR3 length equals 16 residues. V lost 0 bases to trimming and J lost 2 bases; unmatched junction nucleotides: 4.

This clonotype has a handful of counts. The chain employs TRBV29-1 and TRBJ1-2; D is unresolved. The V and J ends lost 6 bases and 3 bases respectively, with 17 bases between them. Per germline, CDR1 SQVTM and CDR2 ANQGSEA. There are 14 residues in the CDR3. CDR3 in DNA: TGCAGCGTCCCCCCGGGCGTTTCGGACTATGGCTACACCTTC. Protein sequence: CSVPPGVSDYGYTF.

The chain links TRBV27 to TRBJ1-1; D may be TRBD1 (6 bases). V was shortened by 7 bases and J by 8 bases, with 17 bases between the two germline ends. The CDR3 length is 13 residues. The germline V gene encodes CDR1 MNHEY and CDR2 SMNVEV (reference sequence). Here the CDR3 reads CASMRWGRGEAFF. As DNA, the CDR3 is TGTGCCAGCATGAGGTGGGGGCGGGGGGAAGCTTTCTTT.

In this sample, this clonotype turned up a few times. V and J are TRBV12-3 or TRBV12-4 and TRBJ1-5; 9 nucleotides agree with TRBD1. Losses at the gene ends were 7 bases for V and 2 bases for J; bases not matched to a gene: 6. The CDR3 runs to 15 residues. DNA of the CDR3: TGTGCCAGCAAAACAGGGGGCATCGGCAATCAGCCCCAGCATTTT. Translating gives CASKTGGIGNQPQHF.

This clonotype was seen only a few times. The V and J genes are TRBV20-1 and TRBJ2-5; 9 bases align to TRBD1. V lost 5 bases, J lost 4 bases, and 8 bases stayed unmatched. This CDR3 contains 14 residues. CDR1 and CDR2 from the germline V gene are DFQATT and SNEGSKA (reference sequence). CDR3 sequence (DNA): TGCAGTGCTGCAGGGGACAGGGACGCAGAGACCCAGTACTTC. This gives the protein CSAAGDRDAETQYF.

The chain carries TRBV7-2 and TRBJ2-7; 7 nucleotides line up with TRBD1. This CDR3 has 14 residues. Germline values: CDR1 SGHTA, CDR2 FQGNSA. The junction had 4 bases not matched to a gene; V was cut back by 3 bases and J by 2 bases. The CDR3 DNA reads TGTGCCAGCAGCTTCGCCGGGACAGCCTACGAGCAGTACTTC. This encodes CASSFAGTAYEQYF.

The chain combines TRBV7-2 with TRBJ1-1, with no clear D. The V gene lost 6 bases and the J gene lost 7 bases, with 18 bases spanning the gap. This CDR3 has 14 residues. CDR1 is SGHTA and CDR2 is FQGNSA in the germline V gene. The CDR3 here is CASSPEWFFGEAFF. The CDR3 DNA reads as TGTGCCAGCAGTCCCGAGTGGTTTTTCGGTGAAGCTTTCTTT.

The CDR3 DNA follows: TGTGCCAGCACAGGGGCAAACACCGGGGAGCTGTTTTTT. Its protein is CASTGANTGELFF. This rearrangement joins TRBV7-9 to TRBJ2-2, with D perhaps TRBD1 (6 bases). Germline CDR1 is SEHNR and CDR2 is FQNEAQ (reference sequence). The CDR3 sequence is 13 residues long. Trimming stripped 7 bases from V and 2 bases from J, with 8 bases between.

Only a few counts were recorded for this clonotype. The genes are TRBV10-3 and TRBJ1-1; D is undetermined. From germline, CDR1 is ENHRY and CDR2 SYGVKD. This CDR3 has 15 residues. V lost 0 bases, J lost 0 bases, and 8 bases lay in between. CDR3 sequence (DNA): TGTGCCATCAGTGAGTCGCGAGGGTTGAACACTGAAGCTTTCTTT. This encodes CAISESRGLNTEAFF.

This clonotype appeared a few times. This chain joins TRBV27 and TRBJ2-2; D is ambiguous. The CDR3 contains 13 residues. Deletions cut 5 bases from V and 6 bases from J, with 10 bases between. The germline gives CDR1 MNHEY, CDR2 SMNVEV (reference sequence). In DNA, the CDR3 is TGTGCCAGCAGTCCCATGTTATCCGGGGAGCTGTTTTTT. It encodes CASSPMLSGELFF.

This chain joins TRBV12-3 or TRBV12-4 and TRBJ2-7; a weak D match, TRBD2 (5 bases). CDR3 size: 14 residues. Trimming stripped 5 bases from V and 0 bases from J, with 11 bases between. The CDR3: CASSRTSLSYEQYF. The CDR3 nucleotides are TGTGCCAGCAGTCGGACTTCTCTCTCCTACGAGCAGTACTTC.

In its sample, this clonotype was seen a few times. V and J are TRBV29-1 and TRBJ1-1; the match to TRBD1 covers 12 bases. CDR3 length equals 21 residues. Losses at the gene ends were 4 bases for V and 4 bases for J; bases not matched to a gene: 25. The germline V gene has CDR1 SQVTM and CDR2 ANQGSEA. The CDR3 coding sequence is TGCAGCGTTGTGCACAGATCTTTGTCCCGGGACAGGGGGCGAGGGGGCACTGAAGCTTTCTTT. This encodes CSVVHRSLSRDRGRGGTEAFF. Complete variable domain (other parts from reference TRBV29-1 and TRBJ1-1): SAVISQKPSRDICQRGTSLTIQCQVDSQVTMMFWYRQQPGQSLTLIATANQGSEATYESGFVIDKFPISRPNLTFSTLTVSNMSPEDSSIYLCSVVHRSLSRDRGRGGTEAFFGQGTRLTVV.

V is TRBV5-1 and J is TRBJ2-5, with 8 bases fitting TRBD2. Germline V gene data show CDR1 as SGHRS and CDR2 as YFSETQ. CDR3 length: 14 amino acids. V lost 4 bases and J lost 5; bases outside the gene matches: 7. The CDR3 DNA sequence: TGCGCCAGCAGCCAGGGACTAGACGGTGAGACCCAGTACTTC. As protein: CASSQGLDGETQYF. Together with reference TRBV5-1 and TRBJ2-5, the CDR3 gives the full variable domain: KAGVTQTPRYLIKTRGQQVTLSCSPISGHRSVSWYQQTPGQGLQFLFEYFSETQRNKGNFPGRFSGRQFSNSRSEMNVSTLELGDSALYLCASSQGLDGETQYFGPGTRLLVL.

This clonotype was seen a few times. The gene calls are TRBV7-9 and TRBJ2-3; TRBD1 aligns across 7 bases. With V trimmed by 7 bases and J by 0 bases, 7 bases remained unmatched. The CDR3 has 15 amino acids. The V gene's germline CDR1 is SEHNR and CDR2 FQNEAQ (reference sequence). The CDR3 sequence: CASNQPDRSTDTQYF. The CDR3 DNA sequence: TGTGCCAGCAACCAACCGGACAGGAGCACAGATACGCAGTATTTT.

At least ten counts were recorded for this clonotype. V gene TRBV12-3 or TRBV12-4 combines with J gene TRBJ1-1, with D possibly being TRBD1 (5 bases). Deletions cut 2 bases from V and 3 bases from J, with 10 bases between. CDR3 length: 14 residues. The CDR3 sequence: CASSLNPGYTEAFF. The CDR3 DNA reads as TGTGCCAGCAGTTTAAATCCAGGGTACACTGAAGCTTTCTTT.